The clone carrying this TCR beta chain was detected only a few times. V lost 0 bases and J lost 4; bases outside the gene matches: 13. In germline, CDR1 is SGHRS, CDR2 YFSETQ. This CDR3 has 17 amino acids. These data originate in a study of human T cells and chemical hapten exposure. TCRdb independently ran MiXCR on the RACE reads; one entry per CDR3 protein. The repertoire includes 200,000 to 300,000 distinct CDR3 sequences, about 8.1% of them detected once, and less than 3% sits in the top ten. Specified time point: pre-sensitization, week 0. Treatment denoted: therapeutic diphenylcyclopropenone sensitization with weekly scalp DPC.

This TCR derives from a woman between 40 and 55 years old with alopecia areata. Some clones in this sample may be carry-over from other donors' samples. The J gene is TRBJ2-7, the V gene TRBV5-1, with 7 positions matching TRBD1. The material sequenced was whole blood, taken in connection with sensitization to the hapten diphenylcyclopropenone (DPC). CDR3 protein: CASSLEWDRPTHYEQYF. Here the CDR3 DNA reads TGCGCCAGCAGCTTGGAATGGGACAGACCTACCCATTACGAGCAGTACTTC.